This paragraph reports one T cell receptor beta chain. Its specificity is unknown. The data are from a study of OX40 agonist ivuxolimab in advanced cancers. About the research overall: At 65% to 90% male, the cohort had a mean age of 60 years, ranging from about 23 to 80.

Study-wide results and caveats: Compared with CD4+, CD8+ T cells on average had more expanded clones. Some of the nonresponding patients also showed low levels of normalized T-cell clonal expansion.

The CDR3 runs 17 residues. Germline V gives CDR1 MGHRA, CDR2 YSYEKL. V was pared by 2 bases and J by 2 bases, with 9 bases of the junction left unmatched. Only in-frame clones appear in the TCRdb table, and some are missing; sequencing was by immunoSEQ multiplex PCR. The sample lists approximately 68,000 clones, around 83% seen once, with approximately 6.7% in the top ten. Patients had blood sampled at baseline and again on cycle 4 day 1 and cycle 7 day 1. The V call is TRBV4-1, the J call TRBJ1-2; 9 nucleotides agree with TRBD1. This sample comprised CD4+ or CD8+ T cells sorted from blood, obtained in a trial of the OX40 agonist ivuxolimab. This clonotype was obtained from an adult with an advanced solid tumor such as melanoma, head and neck, liver or kidney cancer. CDR3: CASSQPKQGALNYGYTF. The CDR3 DNA reads TGCGCCAGCAGCCAACCCAAACAGGGGGCGCTCAACTATGGCTACACCTTC.